Presented here are 6 T cell receptor beta chains from one specimen sequenced in a study of T cells in Graves' hyperthyroidism and ophthalmopathy. Regions amplified from RNA transcripts were the TCR beta CDR3 regions. First-round RT-PCR of the TCR CDR3 relied on the HTBI primer set. TCRdb reprocessed the multiplex PCR reads via MiXCR and lists one record per CDR3 protein. The repertoire has some 300,000 distinct CDR3 sequences, approximately 18% of them found once; the top ten carry less than 40%. The sequencing sample was made of blood. The receptors derive from a man between 45 and 60 years old with Graves' ophthalmopathy.

This clonotype was seen more than once but under ten times. V and J are TRBV3-1 and TRBJ2-7; D gene unclear. The CDR3 is 13 residues long. Looked up from germline, CDR1 is LGHDT and CDR2 is YNNKEL (reference sequence). V was clipped by 1 base and J by 7 bases, with 11 bases between them. The CDR3 DNA sequence: TGTGCCAGCAGCCAAGTTGGAGCTGGGGAGCAGTACTTC. The encoded protein is CASSQVGAGEQYF.

This clonotype showed up many times. V usage is TRBV7-3 and J usage is TRBJ2-1; TRBD1 might be the D (6 bases). The CDR3 runs to 15 residues. Looked up from germline, CDR1 is SGHTA and CDR2 is FQGTGA. Trimming removed 6 bases at V and 4 bases at J, with 16 bases between. CDR3 sequence (DNA): TGTGCCAGCAGTCCTTCTGGGGGCTCGTACAATGAGCAGTTCTTC. Its translation is CASSPSGGSYNEQFF.

This clonotype has ten or more counts. J is TRBJ1-2 and V is TRBV11-2, with D perhaps matching TRBD1 (5 bases). V shed 1 base and J shed 13 bases, with 10 bases lying between them. This CDR3 has 11 amino acids. Germline loops: CDR1 SGHAT, CDR2 FQNNGV. CDR3 residues: CASSLARGGTF. CDR3 DNA: TGTGCCAGCAGCTTAGCGAGGGGAGGCACCTTC.

This clonotype was seen many times. V and J are TRBV20-1 and TRBJ2-7, with 9 bases aligning to TRBD1. V lost 1 base, J lost 8 bases, and 6 bases stayed unmatched. The CDR3 is made up of 13 amino acids. The germline CDR1 and CDR2 sequences are DFQATT and SNEGSKA (reference sequence). The CDR3 sequence is CSARATGQGQQYF. The CDR3 DNA is TGCAGTGCTAGAGCTACGGGACAGGGCCAGCAGTACTTC.

In its sample, this clonotype was seen a few times. The rearrangement uses TRBV19 and TRBJ1-5, with a tentative D call TRBD1 (6 bases). V lost 10 bases, J lost 3 bases, and 16 bases lay in between. The length of the CDR3 is 14 residues. CDR1 is LNHDA, CDR2 SQIVND, per germline (reference sequence). The CDR3 nucleotides are TGTGCCACCAGACCCGGACAGCCCAATCAGCCCCAGCATTTT. It translates to CATRPGQPNQPQHF. Drawing the rest from reference TRBV19 and TRBJ1-5, the complete variable domain is DGGITQSPKYLFRKEGQNVTLSCEQNLNHDAMYWYRQDPGQGLRLIYYSQIVNDFQKGDIAEGYSVSREKKESFPLTVTSAQKNPTAFYLCATRPGQPNQPQHFGDGTRLSIL.

This clonotype was counted many times. This rearrangement joins TRBV5-1 to TRBJ2-7, with 7 bases fitting TRBD1. Trimming removed 1 base from V and 5 bases from J; junction bases left unmatched: 6. Germline V gene sequence: CDR1 SGHRS, CDR2 YFSETQ. CDR3 length: 14 amino acids. CDR3 sequence: CASSLTGVNDEQYF. Here the CDR3 DNA reads TGCGCCAGCAGCTTGACAGGGGTAAATGACGAGCAGTACTTC.